Detailed here is one T cell receptor (beta chain). This clone has just a few counts. The specificity of this receptor is unknown. Base qualities are not recorded, but no much larger clone differs from it by a single base. TCRbeta CDR3 regions were amplified from genomic DNA by means of the immunoSEQ Assay, a bias-controlled multiplex PCR. The authors processed their data as follows. The number of nucleated cells in each sample was estimated by amplification of reference gene primers within the assay. To quantify the absolute abundance of each unique TCRbeta CDR3 rearrangement, sequence reads were collapsed and filtered. For each sample, productive Simpson clonality was calculated as the square root of Simpson's diversity index over productive rearrangements. TCRdb's version of the immuneACCESS table is confined to in-frame rearrangements and falls short of the full clone set. An unresolved V gene accounts for under half of the shortfall where checked; the remainder is of unknown origin. Clone size and the V and J calls come from that table; the DNA yielded D and trimming. In all, the sample holds a few hundred thousand clones, and over 65% of those were seen once. 3.3% of the sample rests with the top ten.

For CDR1 and CDR2, the germline V gene lists MNHEY and SVGAGI. The cysteine opens and the phenylalanine closes a CDR3 of 14 amino acids. Solely the CDR3 DNA is kept, with 42 bases framed from the first base. V is cut by 11 bases and J by 0 bases, and the space between the germline ends is 13 bases. The sample belongs to a study of blood T cell repertoires in COVID-19 (dated by TCRdb to about 2020). Background for the entire study: Samples covering the acute and convalescent phases of COVID-19 were provided by collaborators in the United States, Italy and Spain. The repertoires were made available in a free public database intended to serve as a resource for research on the immune response to SARS-CoV-2. The prospective study material was composed of cDNA or gDNA derived from T cells, B-cell-depleted T cells, or PBMCs. The samples were drawn from two sources: the first 160 participants of the ongoing ImmuneRACE study, and over 1,000 subjects contributed by 6 global collaborators. The sample metadata nearly always contained a de-identified subject ID, COVID-19 status, age in years and sex. Where available, HLA class I and class II types were taken from metadata supplied by the sample provider and were not determined by assay-based typing. Subjects who had been exposed to COVID-19, were actively infected with it, or had recovered from it provided the deeply sampled blood TCRbeta repertoires that made up the dataset.

The collaborating institutions used their own protocols to collect whole blood in K2EDTA tubes. Collaborator samples were shipped for TCRbeta analysis as frozen whole blood, isolated PBMCs, or DNA extracted from either sample type. Study-wide findings and limitations: The quantity of clinical and demographic metadata differed by source and by participant and was supplied without curation.

This TCR was recovered from a woman over 75 with acute or convalescent COVID-19. Sequenced material: peripheral blood. This sequence uses TRBV6-5 and TRBJ1-4, with the D segment identity uncertain. The CDR3 loop reads CASAPGSTNEKLFF. The DNA is as follows: TGTGCCTCCGCTCCGGGGTCAACTAATGAAAAACTGTTTTTT.